The source of this T cell receptor beta chain is a study of T-cell reconstitution after alpha-beta-depleted transplantation in children. Study outcomes and limitations: At the one-year point after transplant, T-cell counts and TCRbeta diversity were found to come mostly from T cells that had been newly produced.

This clonotype was observed a handful of times. What it binds is unknown. Library preparation (for TCRbeta) was performed with unique molecular identifiers. Using its own MiXCR run on the PCR reads, TCRdb lists one record per CDR3 protein. In the table there are roughly 420,000 distinct CDR3 sequences, 16% of which are singletons. The sequencing used PBMCs, mostly from graft donor cells, collected 360 days after TCRalphabeta/CD19-depleted stem cell transplant. The clonotype originates from a boy in the first two years of life who had a stem cell transplant for Wiskott-Aldrich syndrome, so the T cells may come from the graft donor.

The CDR3 reads CASSGISGANVLTF. DNA for the CDR3: TGCGCCAGCAGCGGAATCTCTGGGGCCAACGTCCTGACTTTC. The rearrangement uses TRBV4-1 and TRBJ2-6; D gene uncertain. V dropped 5 bases and J dropped 0 bases, with 5 bases sitting between them. The germline V gene encodes CDR1 MGHRA and CDR2 YSYEKL. The CDR3 length is 14 residues.